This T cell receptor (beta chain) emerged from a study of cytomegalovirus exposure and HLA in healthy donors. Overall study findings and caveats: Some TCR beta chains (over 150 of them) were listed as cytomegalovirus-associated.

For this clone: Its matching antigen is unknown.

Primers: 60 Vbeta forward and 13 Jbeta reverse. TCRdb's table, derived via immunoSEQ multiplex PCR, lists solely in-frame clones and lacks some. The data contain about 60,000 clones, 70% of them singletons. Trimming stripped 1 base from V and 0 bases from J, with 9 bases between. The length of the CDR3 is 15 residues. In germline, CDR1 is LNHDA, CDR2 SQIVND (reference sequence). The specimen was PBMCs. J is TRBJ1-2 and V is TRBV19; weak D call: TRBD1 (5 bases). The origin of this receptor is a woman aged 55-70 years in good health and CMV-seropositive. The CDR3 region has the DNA TGTGCCAGTAGTATAGTTCCGGGGGCTAACTATGGCTACACCTTC. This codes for CASSIVPGANYGYTF.